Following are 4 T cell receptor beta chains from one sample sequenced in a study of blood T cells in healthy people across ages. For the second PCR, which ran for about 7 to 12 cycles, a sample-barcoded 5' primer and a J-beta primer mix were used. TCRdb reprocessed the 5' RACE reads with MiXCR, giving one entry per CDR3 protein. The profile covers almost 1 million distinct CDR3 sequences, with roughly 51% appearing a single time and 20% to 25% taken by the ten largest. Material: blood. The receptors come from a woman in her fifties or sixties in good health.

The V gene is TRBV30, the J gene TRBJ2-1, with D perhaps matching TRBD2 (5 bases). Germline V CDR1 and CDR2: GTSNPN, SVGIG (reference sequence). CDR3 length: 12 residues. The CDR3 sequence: CAWAPMEDEQFF. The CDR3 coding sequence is TGTGCATGGGCCCCTATGGAGGATGAGCAGTTCTTC.

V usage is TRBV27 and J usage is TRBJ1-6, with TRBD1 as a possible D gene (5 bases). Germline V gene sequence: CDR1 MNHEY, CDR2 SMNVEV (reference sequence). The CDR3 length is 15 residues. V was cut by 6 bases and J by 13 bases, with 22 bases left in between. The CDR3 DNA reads TGTGCCAGCAGCCATGGTGCGGGGACCCCATTGCCCCTCCACTTT. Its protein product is CASSHGAGTPLPLHF.

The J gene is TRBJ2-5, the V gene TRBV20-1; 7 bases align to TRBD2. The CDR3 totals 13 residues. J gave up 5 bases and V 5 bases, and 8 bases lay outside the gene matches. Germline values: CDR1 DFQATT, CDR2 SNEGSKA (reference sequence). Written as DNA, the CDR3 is TGCAGTGCTGAGAGCGGGATAGAGGAGACCCAGTACTTC. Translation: CSAESGIEETQYF.

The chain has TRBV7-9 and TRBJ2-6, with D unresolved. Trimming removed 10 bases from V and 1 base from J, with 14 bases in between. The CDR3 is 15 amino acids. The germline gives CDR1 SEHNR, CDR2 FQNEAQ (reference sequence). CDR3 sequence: CATPGIPSGANVLTF. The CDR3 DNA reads TGTGCCACGCCAGGAATACCTTCTGGGGCCAACGTCCTGACTTTC.